This T cell receptor (beta chain) appears in the sequencing data of a study of blood T cell repertoires in COVID-19. In the study overall: Nucleic acid was either cDNA or gDNA, and it came from T cells, B-cell-depleted T cells, or PBMCs.

Trimming took 0 bases from V and 3 from J, leaving 10 bases between them. The CDR3 runs 15 residues. CDR1 MNHEY and CDR2 SVGEGT come from the germline V gene. As processed by the authors: Estimated nucleated cell counts came from reference gene primer amplification. TCRdb keeps only in-frame clones here, not all; method: immunoSEQ multiplex PCR. That table gives V, J and clone size, and the DNA gave D and trimming. The repertoire holds 230,000 or so clones, with over 75% as singletons. This chain uses TRBV6-2 or TRBV6-3 with TRBJ2-3; no reliable D call. Sequenced: peripheral blood. The sequence derives from a human donor in a cohort sampled during active COVID-19. CDR3 nucleotides: TGTGCCAGCAGTTACTCGATGGAGAGGACAGATACGCAGTATTTT. This gives the protein CASSYSMERTDTQYF.